Listed below are T cell receptor beta chains from one sample, sequenced in a study of cytomegalovirus exposure and HLA in healthy donors. TCRdb's table, derived via immunoSEQ multiplex PCR, lists solely in-frame clones and lacks some. The data show over 150,000 clones, about four fifths seen once. The sample comprised PBMCs. All receptors derive from a woman aged 50 to 65 in good health and CMV-seropositive. CDR3s include the opening cysteine and the closing phenylalanine or tryptophan. The D gene is left open where the match is weak. Clone size appears in some rows only: once, few, many, or a class for an expanded clone.

>TRBV27|-|TRBJ2-2|TRBD2
CASRLSGGAAGELFF
TGTGCCAGCAGACTCAGCGGGGGGGCCGCCGGGGAGCTGTTTTTT
>TRBV5-4|-|TRBJ1-2|TRBD1
CASSPGDRITNYGYTF
TGTGCCAGCAGCCCGGGGGACAGGATCACTAACTATGGCTACACCTTC
>TRBV7-2|-|TRBJ1-6|-
CASTIQGHPNSPLHF
TGTGCCAGCACGATACAGGGCCACCCAAATTCACCCCTCCACTTT
>TRBV5-1|-|TRBJ2-4|-
CASSSGNPTDIQYF
TGCGCCAGCAGCTCGGGGAACCCAACGGACATTCAGTACTTC
>TRBV28|-|TRBJ1-1|-
CASSSRTEAFF
TGTGCCAGCAGTTCCCGGACTGAAGCTTTCTTT
>TRBV7-3|-|TRBJ1-1|TRBD1
CASSAQTGATEAFF
TGTGCCAGCAGCGCCCAGACAGGGGCCACTGAAGCTTTCTTT
>TRBV14|-|TRBJ2-3|-
CASRPLRDNTDTQYF
TGTGCCAGCAGACCCCTACGGGACAACACAGATACGCAGTATTTT
>TRBV7-3|-|TRBJ2-3|-
CASSSEGTDTQYF
TGTGCCAGCAGCTCGGAGGGCACAGATACGCAGTATTTT
>TRBV7-2|-|TRBJ2-3|TRBD2
CASSLTGLASTDTQYF
TGTGCCAGCAGCCTGACTGGACTAGCGAGCACAGATACGCAGTATTTT
>TRBV7-3|-|TRBJ1-5|-
CASSLQEGQPQHF
TGTGCCAGCAGCTTACAGGAAGGTCAGCCCCAGCATTTT
>TRBV9|-|TRBJ2-7|-
CASSVGPGATPYEQYF
TGTGCCAGCAGCGTAGGGCCTGGGGCAACCCCCTACGAGCAGTACTTC
>TRBV27|-|TRBJ2-7|TRBD2
CASSPLSVLAGMPSYEQYF
TGTGCCAGCAGTCCCCTGTCGGTCCTAGCGGGAATGCCCTCCTACGAGCAGTACTTC
>TRBV9|few|TRBJ1-1|-
CASSVNRVGTEAFF
TGTGCCAGCAGCGTGAACAGGGTTGGCACTGAAGCTTTCTTT
>TRBV4-3|-|TRBJ1-4|TRBD1
CASSHSGQGAKLFF
TGCGCCAGCAGCCACTCGGGACAGGGGGCAAAACTGTTTTTT
>TRBV11-3|-|TRBJ2-2|-
CASSQGYTGELFF
TGTGCCAGCAGTCAGGGGTACACCGGGGAGCTGTTTTTT
>TRBV5-1|once|TRBJ2-7|-
CASSPIHAYEQYF
TGCGCCAGCAGCCCGATACATGCCTACGAGCAGTACTTC
>TRBV15|-|TRBJ1-3|-
CATSRDQAWGNTIYF
TGTGCCACCAGCAGAGATCAGGCATGGGGAAACACCATATATTTT
>TRBV14|-|TRBJ1-3|TRBD1
CASSQPGQGGNTIYF
TGTGCCAGCAGCCAACCGGGACAGGGTGGAAACACCATATATTTT
>TRBV12-5|-|TRBJ2-7|TRBD2
CASAIAGPPYEQYF
TGTGCTAGTGCCATAGCGGGACCACCCTACGAGCAGTACTTC
>TRBV30|-|TRBJ2-2|TRBD2
CAWSKASGRVTGELFF
TGTGCCTGGAGTAAGGCTAGCGGGAGGGTCACCGGGGAGCTGTTTTTT
>TRBV19|-|TRBJ2-2|-
CASTERNTGELFF
TGTGCCAGCACTGAAAGGAACACCGGGGAGCTGTTTTTT
>TRBV28|-|TRBJ1-5|-
CASSFPTDRNGNQPQHF
TGTGCCAGCAGTTTCCCCACTGACAGGAATGGCAATCAGCCCCAGCATTTT
>TRBV7-2|-|TRBJ1-5|-
CASSLEGGNQPQHF
TGTGCCAGCAGCTTAGAAGGCGGAAATCAGCCCCAGCATTTT
>TRBV4-3|few|TRBJ1-1|-
CASSQDLKWRGMNTEAFF
TGCGCCAGCAGCCAAGATCTTAAGTGGAGAGGGATGAACACTGAAGCTTTCTTT
>TRBV23-1|-|TRBJ2-3|-
CASSQPLTDTQYF
TGCGCCAGCAGTCAACCCCTCACAGATACGCAGTATTTT
>TRBV2|once|TRBJ2-2|-
CASTRLLPNTGELFF
TGTGCCAGCACAAGACTTTTGCCGAACACCGGGGAGCTGTTTTTT
>TRBV7-9|few|TRBJ1-4|-
CASSYPSTTNEKLFF
TGTGCCAGCAGTTATCCTAGCACAACTAATGAAAAACTGTTTTTT
>TRBV2|-|TRBJ2-7|-
CASSFDRSYEQYF
TGTGCCAGCAGTTTCGACAGGTCCTACGAGCAGTACTTC
>TRBV28|-|TRBJ2-1|TRBD2
CASSLRTSGFDEQFF
TGTGCCAGCAGTTTGAGGACTAGCGGTTTCGATGAGCAGTTCTTC
>TRBV10-2|-|TRBJ1-1|-
CASSESTGENTEAFF
TGCGCCAGCAGTGAGTCGACAGGAGAGAACACTGAAGCTTTCTTT
>TRBV6-5|-|TRBJ1-5|-
CASRLGGSNQPQHF
TGTGCCAGTAGACTCGGGGGTAGCAATCAGCCCCAGCATTTT
>TRBV5-4|-|TRBJ2-7|-
CASSFLDTNYEQYF
TGTGCCAGCAGCTTCCTGGACACTAACTACGAGCAGTACTTC
>TRBV5-6|-|TRBJ2-2|-
CASSWSISGELFF
TGTGCCAGCAGTTGGAGTATTTCCGGGGAGCTGTTTTTT
>TRBV11-2|-|TRBJ2-1|TRBD1
CASSLNSRGPYEQFF
TGTGCCAGCAGCTTAAATAGTAGGGGGCCGTATGAGCAGTTCTTC
>TRBV7-6|-|TRBJ2-4|TRBD2
CASSLGTSGLGKNIQYF
TGTGCCAGCAGCCTCGGGACTAGCGGGCTTGGCAAAAACATTCAGTACTTC